The 17 T cell receptor beta chains below were found in one sample sequenced in a study of T cells in tumors after PD-1 blockade. Assay used: immunoSEQ multiplex PCR; TCRdb lists only in-frame clones, some missing. The data show about 14,000 clones, around two thirds seen once. The sequenced sample was tumor tissue, obtained after anti-PD-1 treatment. The receptors derive from a human donor with cutaneous squamous cell carcinoma.

The gene calls are TRBV12-5 and TRBJ1-1; D gene unclear. V shed 1 base and J shed 1 base, with 4 bases lying between them. Germline CDR1 and CDR2: LGHNT and FRNRAP. The CDR3 extends over 13 amino acids. CDR3 sequence (DNA): TGTGCTAGTGGTTTGGGGGGGAACACTGAAGCTTTCTTT. This sequence encodes CASGLGGNTEAFF.

A single count supports this clone. The J gene is TRBJ1-2, the V gene TRBV15; 7 nucleotides align to TRBD1. CDR1 and CDR2 (germline): LNHNV, YYDKDF (reference sequence). The trim removed 0 bases at V and 4 bases at J, leaving 5 bases unmatched. The length of the CDR3 is 15 residues. The CDR3 nucleotides are TGTGCCACCAGCAGAGAGGGGACAGCTATCTATGGCTACACCTTC. As protein: CATSREGTAIYGYTF. Variable domain in full (rest from reference TRBV15 and TRBJ1-2): DAMVIQNPRYQVTQFGKPVTLSCSQTLNHNVMYWYQQKSSQAPKLLFHYYDKDFNNEADTPDNFQSRRPNTSFCFLDIRSPGLGDTAMYLCATSREGTAIYGYTFGSGTRLTVV.

This clone was observed a few times. This chain connects TRBV9 to TRBJ1-2, with D unresolved. Trimming left V 0 bases short and J 3 bases short, with 21 bases between. Germline V gene sequence: CDR1 SGDLS, CDR2 YYNGEE. CDR3 length: 18 amino acids. The DNA for the CDR3 is TGTGCCAGCAGCGTAGATAATCGCGGAGTTGGGAGTTACTATGGCTACACCTTC. It yields the protein CASSVDNRGVGSYYGYTF.

With respect to this clone: Germline and junction disagree at one end, which may indicate a read error. This sequence joins TRBV20-1 and TRBJ1-2; D is uncertain. From germline, CDR1 is DFQATT and CDR2 SNEGSKA (reference sequence). The CDR3 spans 13 residues. The DNA of the CDR3 is TGCAGTGCTAGTAGGTCAGCTACATATGACTACACCTTC. The encoded protein is CSASRSATYDYTF.

J is TRBJ2-2 and V is TRBV27; the match to TRBD2 covers 13 bases. Germline CDR1 is MNHEY and CDR2 is SMNVEV (reference sequence). CDR3 length: 19 amino acids. Trimming removed 7 bases from V and 7 bases from J; junction bases left unmatched: 18. The CDR3 here is CASTFRDNGLAGVVGELFF. The CDR3 DNA follows: TGTGCCAGCACCTTCCGGGACAACGGACTAGCGGGAGTTGTCGGGGAGCTGTTTTTT.

The chain uses TRBV20-1 and TRBJ2-3; D uncertain. V was trimmed by 1 base and J by 1 base, leaving 0 bases between them. CDR1 is DFQATT, CDR2 SNEGSKA, per germline (reference sequence). This CDR3 contains 11 residues. The chain's CDR3 is CSARGTDTQYF. The DNA for the CDR3 is TGCAGTGCTAGAGGCACAGATACGCAGTATTTT.

V is TRBV4-3 and J is TRBJ1-2; D ambiguous. In germline, CDR1 is LGHNA, CDR2 YSLEER. The V gene lost 0 bases and the J gene lost 4 bases, with 12 bases spanning the gap. The CDR3 consists of 15 residues. CDR3 region: CASSQDLNLPYGYTF. For the CDR3, the DNA is TGCGCCAGCAGCCAAGATCTCAATCTTCCCTATGGCTACACCTTC.

This clone has a handful of counts. The rearrangement joins TRBV4-3 to TRBJ2-3, with D possibly matching TRBD2 (5 bases). Germline lookup yields CDR1 LGHNA and CDR2 YSLEER. This CDR3 contains 16 residues. V lost 0 bases to trimming and J lost 4 bases, with 14 bases between them. The CDR3 region is CASSQDRLLSADTQYF. The CDR3 DNA reads as TGCGCCAGCAGCCAAGATCGACTACTCAGTGCAGATACGCAGTATTTT.

This clone was seen only a few times. This chain joins TRBV10-3 and TRBJ2-5; D call uncertain. Trimming cost V 2 bases and J 6 bases, with 4 bases left between them. The CDR3 consists of 11 residues. CDR1 is ENHRY, CDR2 SYGVKD, per germline. This CDR3 reads CAISETQTQYF. CDR3 in DNA: TGTGCCATCAGTGAGACCCAGACCCAGTACTTC.

The rearrangement uses TRBV4-2 and TRBJ1-4; D may be TRBD1 (5 bases). Germline CDR1 and CDR2: LGHNA and YNFKEQ. Trimming cost V 4 bases and J 3 bases, with 12 bases left between them. This CDR3 has 15 residues. CDR3 in DNA: TGTGCCAGCAGCCGAGGGGACGGTTCTAATGAAAAACTGTTTTTT. This sequence encodes CASSRGDGSNEKLFF.

This clone turned up a few times. This rearrangement joins TRBV7-2 to TRBJ2-7, with 7 bases lining up with TRBD2. Germline V gene sequence: CDR1 SGHTA, CDR2 FQGNSA. The J segment lost 0 bases and the V segment lost 4 bases, leaving 12 bases of the junction unmatched. The CDR3 contains 17 residues. CDR3 in amino acids: CASSSGRGDGSSYEQYF. The CDR3 DNA sequence: TGTGCCAGCAGCTCCGGACGGGGGGACGGAAGCTCCTACGAGCAGTACTTC.

The rearrangement uses TRBV5-5 and TRBJ1-2; D is perhaps TRBD1 (6 bases). Germline V CDR1 and CDR2: SGHKS, YYEKEE (reference sequence). Trimming stripped 6 bases from V and 0 bases from J, with 15 bases between. This CDR3 has 15 amino acids. Here the CDR3 reads CASTQSTGPNYGYTF. The CDR3 DNA follows: TGTGCCAGCACACAGTCGACAGGCCCTAACTATGGCTACACCTTC.

This chain connects TRBV2 to TRBJ2-2; TRBD1 aligns across 7 bases. Germline V gene data show CDR1 as SNHLY and CDR2 as FYNNEI. V was clipped by 7 bases and J by 7 bases; unmatched bases: 6. The CDR3 is 13 residues long. Here the CDR3 DNA reads TGTGCCAGCAAAACAGGGGTGGTCGGGGAGCTGTTTTTT. It translates to CASKTGVVGELFF.

V is TRBV29-1 and J is TRBJ2-7, with D unclear. This CDR3 is 13 amino acids long. From germline, CDR1 is SQVTM and CDR2 ANQGSEA. V lost 8 bases and J 2 bases, leaving 16 bases between the germline ends. The CDR3 protein is CSFLKSNAYEQYF. DNA of the CDR3: TGCAGCTTCCTTAAGAGTAACGCCTACGAGCAGTACTTC.

This clone occurred a few times. The chain combines TRBV28 with TRBJ2-6; TRBD2 is a possible D gene (6 bases). The germline V gene has CDR1 MDHEN and CDR2 SYDVKM. This CDR3 comprises 17 residues. V was pared by 6 bases and J by 1 base, with 16 bases between. The CDR3 region is CASSPRGGTSGANVLTF. In nucleotides, the CDR3 is TGTGCCAGCAGCCCCCGGGGCGGGACTTCTGGGGCCAACGTCCTGACTTTC.

The J gene is TRBJ2-3, the V gene TRBV29-1; 8 bases agree with TRBD2. The V gene's germline CDR1 is SQVTM and CDR2 ANQGSEA. The trim removed 7 bases at V and 3 bases at J, leaving 3 bases unmatched. CDR3 length: 12 amino acids. CDR3 loop: CSELADTDTQYF. In nucleotides, the CDR3 is TGCAGCGAACTAGCGGATACAGATACGCAGTATTTT.

V usage is TRBV4-1 and J usage is TRBJ2-7, with a possible D match to TRBD2 (6 bases). The V gene's germline CDR1 is MGHRA and CDR2 YSYEKL. The CDR3 spans 15 residues. The V gene lost 10 bases and the J gene lost 3 bases, with 22 bases spanning the gap. CDR3 sequence reads: CATSAWRGSFYEQYF. The CDR3 coding sequence is TGCGCCACTAGCGCCTGGCGGGGAAGCTTCTACGAGCAGTACTTC.